This entry features one T cell receptor beta chain sequence. Amplification used 60 Vbeta primers and 13 Jbeta primers. Sequenced by immunoSEQ multiplex PCR; TCRdb stores in-frame clones only, minus some. This table has tens of thousands of clones, approximately 80% appearing once. The entry originates in a study of cytomegalovirus exposure and HLA in healthy donors. The overall study: Sequencing of 180 million or so T cells in an earlier analysis found 95 million to 120 million unique TCR beta sequences.

CDR1 is SGHTA and CDR2 is FQGNSA in the germline V gene. Trimming removed 2 bases from V and 8 bases from J; junction bases left unmatched: 7. CDR3 length equals 16 residues. Sample: PBMCs. The chain couples TRBV7-2 to TRBJ2-1; TRBD2 matches 12 bases. The sequence was collected from a man aged 30 to 45 in good health and CMV-seronegative. The CDR3 loop is CASSLTSGGFGDEQFF. The CDR3 DNA sequence: TGTGCCAGCAGCTTAACTAGCGGGGGGTTCGGTGATGAGCAGTTCTTC.